These 5 T cell receptor beta chains were all obtained from the same sample, sequenced in a study of T-cell reconstitution after alpha-beta-depleted transplantation in children. Library preparation (for TCRbeta) was performed with unique molecular identifiers. Each CDR3 protein gets one entry after TCRdb re-called the PCR reads with MiXCR. Of hundreds of thousands of distinct CDR3 sequences in the sample, 16% were seen once. Source: PBMCs, mostly from graft donor cells, taken 360 days after TCRalphabeta/CD19-depleted stem cell transplant. Receptor source: a male patient younger than 18 who had a stem cell transplant for acute lymphoblastic leukemia, so the T cells may come from the graft donor.

This clonotype has only a few counts. The V and J genes are TRBV20-1 and TRBJ1-1; 9 bases are shared with TRBD1. Trimming removed 5 bases from V and 0 bases from J; junction bases left unmatched: 16. This CDR3 has 18 residues. The germline CDR1 and CDR2 sequences are DFQATT and SNEGSKA (reference sequence). CDR3 nucleotides: TGCAGTGCTTTATGGGGGACAGGGATGGGCCAGATGAACACTGAAGCTTTCTTT. It encodes CSALWGTGMGQMNTEAFF.

The DNA for the CDR3 is TGTGCCAGCAGTGAAGAGGTTACAGGGAGCAATCAGCCCCAGCATTTT. Protein product: CASSEEVTGSNQPQHF. The chain combines TRBV6-1 with TRBJ1-5; D might be TRBD1 (6 bases). This CDR3 spans 16 amino acids. Trimming stripped 1 base from V and 1 base from J, with 11 bases between. CDR1 and CDR2 from the germline V gene are MNHNS and SASEGT.

The chain links TRBV9 to TRBJ1-5; 9 bases are shared with TRBD1. CDR1 and CDR2 from the germline V gene are SGDLS and YYNGEE. This CDR3 has 15 residues. V trimming: 3 bases; J trimming: 6 bases; junction bases outside the gene matches: 7. CDR3 residues: CASSDGTGNLQPQHF. As DNA, the CDR3 is TGTGCCAGCAGCGACGGGACAGGGAATCTTCAGCCCCAGCATTTT. The full variable domain, its missing parts supplied by reference TRBV9 and TRBJ1-5, is DSGVTQTPKHLITATGQRVTLRCSPRSGDLSVYWYQQSLDQGLQFLIQYYNGEERAKGNILERFSAQQFPDLHSELNLSSLELGDSALYFCASSDGTGNLQPQHFGDGTRLSIL.

The V call is TRBV29-1, the J call TRBJ2-7; 8 bases map to TRBD1. CDR1 and CDR2 from the germline V gene are SQVTM and ANQGSEA. V shed 6 bases, J shed 2 bases, and the junction held 12 bases outside the gene matches. There are 15 residues in the CDR3. CDR3 loop: CSVQRVGQGTYEQYF. DNA for the CDR3: TGCAGCGTCCAAAGGGTAGGACAGGGAACCTACGAGCAGTACTTC.

The CDR3 bases are TGTGCCATACATAACTCGGTAGCGGGAGAAGGGGATACGCAGTATTTT. As protein: CAIHNSVAGEGDTQYF. This chain connects TRBV6-5 to TRBJ2-3; 9 bases are shared with TRBD2. CDR1 and CDR2 (germline): MNHEY, SVGAGI. The CDR3 contains 16 residues. Trimming cost V 10 bases and J 6 bases; bases outside gene matches: 17.